This T cell receptor beta chain stems from a study of T-cell reconstitution after alpha-beta-depleted transplantation in children. Unique molecular identifiers were used to barcode this TCRbeta library. TCRdb itself ran the PCR reads through MiXCR, one entry per CDR3 protein. The table lists 450,000 to 500,000 distinct CDR3 sequences, under 15% of them singletons. V was clipped by 5 bases and J by 4 bases; unmatched bases: 7. The CDR3 contains 15 residues. Germline values: CDR1 SGHTA, CDR2 FQGNSA. This sequence originates from a human donor who donated a stem cell graft to a child with combined immunodeficiency. The V and J genes are TRBV7-2 and TRBJ1-2, with 10 bases fitting TRBD1. The source was PBMCs from the stem cell graft donor, collected from the stem cell graft. In nucleotides, the CDR3 is TGTGCCAGCAGCGCGACAGGGGGCTATGGCTATGGCTACACCTTC. Its protein is CASSATGGYGYGYTF.